These T cell receptor beta chains were read from a single sample in a study of OX40 agonist ivuxolimab in advanced cancers. Clones were read by immunoSEQ multiplex PCR, and TCRdb kept only the in-frame ones, dropping some. In the table there are 65,000 or so clones, approximately 86% of which are singletons. This material consisted of CD4+ or CD8+ T cells sorted from blood, taken in a trial of the OX40 agonist ivuxolimab. These receptors were obtained from an adult with an advanced solid tumor such as melanoma, head and neck, liver or kidney cancer. Both conserved end residues are part of each CDR3. The D gene is left open where the match is weak. The size field is filled for only some rows; it gives once, few, many or a size class.

clone size,J gene,V gene,D gene,CDR3 protein,CDR3 DNA
NA,TRBJ1-1,TRBV6-5,TRBD1,CASPGQSNTEAFF,TGTGCCAGCCCGGGACAGTCCAACACTGAAGCTTTCTTT
NA,TRBJ2-7,TRBV28,NA,CASSLWPPGLEQYF,TGTGCCAGCAGTTTATGGCCGCCTGGTCTTGAGCAGTACTTC
NA,TRBJ1-1,TRBV10-3,NA,CAISEGAGASGMNTEAFF,TGTGCCATCAGTGAGGGGGCAGGGGCATCCGGTATGAACACTGAAGCTTTCTTT
few,TRBJ1-6,TRBV6-1,NA,CASSERGDRNSPLHF,TGTGCCAGCAGTGAACGCGGGGACCGTAATTCACCCCTCCACTTT
once,TRBJ1-5,TRBV28,NA,CASTTGSPNQPQHF,TGTGCCAGCACAACGGGCAGCCCCAATCAGCCCCAGCATTTT
NA,TRBJ1-5,TRBV18,NA,CASSPSWVDQPQHF,TGTGCCAGCTCACCAAGCTGGGTTGATCAGCCCCAGCATTTT
NA,TRBJ2-1,TRBV5-1,TRBD1,CASSPGTGTTNEQFF,TGCGCCAGCAGCCCCGGGACAGGGACAACCAATGAGCAGTTCTTC
NA,TRBJ1-5,TRBV6-5,NA,CASRQIPISNQPQHF,TGTGCCAGCAGACAGATTCCAATTAGCAATCAGCCCCAGCATTTT
NA,TRBJ2-7,TRBV4-3,TRBD2,CASSRLAGGDYEQYF,TGCGCCAGCAGCCGACTAGCGGGGGGAGACTACGAGCAGTACTTC
once,TRBJ2-7,TRBV30,TRBD2,CAWSAGTSGRAGEQYF,TGTGCCTGGAGTGCGGGGACTAGCGGGAGGGCTGGCGAGCAGTACTTC
NA,TRBJ1-1,TRBV27,NA,CASAWGGMNTEAFF,TGTGCCAGCGCGTGGGGCGGCATGAACACTGAAGCTTTCTTT
NA,TRBJ2-2,TRBV5-8,NA,CASSWDPTPGELFF,TGTGCCAGCAGTTGGGACCCAACCCCCGGGGAGCTGTTTTTT
NA,TRBJ1-1,TRBV2,NA,CASMMSPAAGWASGGTEAFF,TGTGCCAGCATGATGTCGCCCGCCGCAGGGTGGGCAAGCGGGGGCACTGAAGCTTTCTTT
NA,TRBJ1-1,TRBV5-1,NA,CASSSDPGLATEAFF,TGCGCCAGCAGCTCGGACCCCGGGTTGGCCACTGAAGCTTTCTTT
NA,TRBJ2-1,TRBV19,TRBD2,CATKSGLAGARNEQFF,TGTGCCACCAAATCCGGACTAGCGGGGGCCCGGAATGAGCAGTTCTTC
NA,TRBJ2-5,TRBV10-3,TRBD2,CAISTGLAQETQYF,TGTGCCATCAGTACGGGACTAGCGCAAGAGACCCAGTACTTC
NA,TRBJ2-3,TRBV7-2,NA,CASSLGASKDTQYF,TGTGCCAGCAGCTTGGGTGCTAGCAAAGATACGCAGTATTTT
NA,TRBJ1-1,TRBV6-5,NA,CASSYSGQAYEAFF,TGTGCCAGCAGTTACTCTGGCCAGGCATATGAAGCTTTCTTT
NA,TRBJ2-3,TRBV27,TRBD1,CASQRRQGDSTDTQYF,TGTGCCAGCCAACGAAGACAGGGAGATAGCACAGATACGCAGTATTTT
NA,TRBJ2-7,TRBV5-4,NA,CASSQVLAGSYEQYF,TGCGCCAGCAGCCAAGTTCTAGCAGGGTCCTACGAGCAGTACTTC
NA,TRBJ2-1,TRBV2,TRBD1,CASRSGQGPDEQFF,TGTGCCAGCAGGTCGGGACAGGGCCCAGATGAGCAGTTCTTC
NA,TRBJ2-5,TRBV2,NA,CASSVYGTPQETQYF,TGTGCCAGCAGTGTCTACGGGACGCCCCAAGAGACCCAGTACTTC
NA,TRBJ1-1,TRBV7-6,TRBD1,CASSLGTGGRANTEAFF,TGTGCCAGCAGCTTAGGGACAGGGGGCCGGGCGAACACTGAAGCTTTCTTT
NA,TRBJ2-7,TRBV7-8,NA,CASSSRTNLKEQYF,TGTGCCAGCAGCTCCCGGACGAATCTGAAGGAGCAGTACTTC
NA,TRBJ2-2,TRBV6-5,NA,CAHSAVNTGELFF,TGTGCCCACTCGGCGGTGAACACCGGGGAGCTGTTTTTT
NA,TRBJ2-7,TRBV11-2,NA,CASSPQGSWVEQYF,TGTGCCAGCAGCCCCCAGGGTTCTTGGGTCGAGCAGTACTTC
NA,TRBJ1-2,TRBV27,NA,CASGRGNYGYTF,TGTGCCAGTGGGAGGGGTAACTATGGCTACACCTTC
NA,TRBJ2-5,TRBV5-5,NA,CASSPGAPSSTQYF,TGTGCCAGCAGCCCCGGCGCACCATCGAGTACCCAGTACTTC
NA,TRBJ1-3,TRBV25-1,NA,CASSPLSGGETFGNTIYF,TGTGCCAGCAGCCCCCTCAGTGGGGGGGAAACTTTTGGAAACACCATATATTTT
NA,TRBJ1-5,TRBV4-1,NA,CASSQPGMPNQPQHF,TGCGCCAGCAGCCAACCAGGGATGCCCAATCAGCCCCAGCATTTT
NA,TRBJ2-5,TRBV9,TRBD2,CASSVLAGGQETQYF,TGTGCCAGCAGCGTCCTAGCGGGGGGACAAGAGACCCAGTACTTC
NA,TRBJ1-2,TRBV27,NA,CASSSARETNYGYTF,TGTGCCAGCAGTTCGGCCAGGGAAACTAACTATGGCTACACCTTC
NA,TRBJ1-5,TRBV30,TRBD1,CAWSFPGGSNQPQHF,TGTGCCTGGAGTTTTCCAGGGGGAAGCAATCAGCCCCAGCATTTT
NA,TRBJ1-5,TRBV5-6,NA,CASSEGPLNQPQHF,TGTGCCAGCAGCGAGGGACCTCTCAATCAGCCCCAGCATTTT
few,TRBJ1-1,TRBV6-5,NA,CASSTTGGGTEAFF,TGTGCCAGCAGCACGACAGGAGGCGGCACTGAAGCTTTCTTT
once,TRBJ2-2,TRBV7-7,NA,CASSLEGRQNTGELFF,TGTGCTAGCAGCTTAGAGGGGCGACAGAACACCGGGGAGCTGTTTTTT
NA,TRBJ2-1,TRBV7-9,NA,CASSHQSLFSYNEQFF,TGTGCCAGCAGCCATCAGAGCCTCTTCTCCTACAATGAGCAGTTCTTC
NA,TRBJ2-3,TRBV7-9,TRBD1,CASSLGQASTDTQYF,TGTGCCAGCAGCCTTGGACAGGCTAGCACAGATACGCAGTATTTT
few,TRBJ2-5,TRBV21-1,NA,CASSSTGVQETQYF,TGTGCCAGCAGCAGCACAGGGGTACAAGAGACCCAGTACTTC
once,TRBJ1-2,TRBV5-5,NA,CASSLQGPQGGYTF,TGTGCCAGCAGCTTGCAGGGGCCCCAGGGAGGCTACACCTTC
NA,TRBJ2-7,TRBV4-2,NA,CASSARDNRISEQYF,TGTGCCAGCAGCGCCCGGGACAATCGAATCTCCGAGCAGTACTTC
NA,TRBJ1-6,TRBV20-1,NA,CSADFDSPLHF,TGCAGTGCTGACTTCGATTCACCCCTCCACTTT
NA,TRBJ2-1,TRBV6-5,NA,CASSYSARGAGNEQFF,TGTGCCAGCAGTTACTCAGCCAGGGGCGCCGGCAATGAGCAGTTCTTC
NA,TRBJ2-1,TRBV30,TRBD2,CAWLAGGYNEQFF,TGTGCCTGGTTAGCGGGAGGGTACAATGAGCAGTTCTTC
few,TRBJ1-2,TRBV30,TRBD1,CAWSNRTGSTF,TGTGCCTGGAGCAATAGGACAGGGAGTACCTTC
NA,TRBJ2-5,TRBV5-4,NA,CASSLGGGETQYF,TGTGCCAGCAGCTTAGGGGGGGGAGAGACCCAGTACTTC
NA,TRBJ2-7,TRBV27,NA,CASSPSGGRLYEQYF,TGTGCCAGCTCCCCGAGCGGTGGGAGGTTGTACGAGCAGTACTTC
once,TRBJ1-1,TRBV13,NA,CASSLRDRGTAFF,TGTGCCAGCAGCTTAAGAGATCGGGGAACGGCTTTCTTT
NA,TRBJ2-7,TRBV5-1,NA,CASSLDGGPAYEQYF,TGCGCCAGCAGCTTGGATGGGGGCCCGGCCTACGAGCAGTACTTC
NA,TRBJ2-7,TRBV7-6,NA,CASSRTGQPFGEQYF,TGTGCCAGCAGCCGCACGGGGCAGCCCTTCGGGGAGCAGTACTTC
NA,TRBJ2-2,TRBV5-1,NA,CASRETANTGELFF,TGCGCCAGCAGAGAGACGGCCAACACCGGGGAGCTGTTTTTT